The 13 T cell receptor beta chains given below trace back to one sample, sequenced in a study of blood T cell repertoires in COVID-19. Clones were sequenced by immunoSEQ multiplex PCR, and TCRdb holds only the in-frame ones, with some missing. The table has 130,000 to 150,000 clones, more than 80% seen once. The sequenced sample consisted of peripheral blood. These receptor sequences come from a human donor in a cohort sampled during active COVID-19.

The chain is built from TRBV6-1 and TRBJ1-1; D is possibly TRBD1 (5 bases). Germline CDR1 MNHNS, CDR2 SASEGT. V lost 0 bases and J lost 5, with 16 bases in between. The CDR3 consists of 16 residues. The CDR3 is CASSEAGGALRTEAFF. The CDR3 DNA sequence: TGTGCCAGCAGTGAAGCCGGGGGTGCGTTAAGGACTGAAGCTTTCTTT.

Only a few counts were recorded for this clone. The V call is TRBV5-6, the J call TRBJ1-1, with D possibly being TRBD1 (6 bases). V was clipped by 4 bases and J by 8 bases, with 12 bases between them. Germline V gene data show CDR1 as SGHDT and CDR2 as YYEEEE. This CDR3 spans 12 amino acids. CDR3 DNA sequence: TGTGCCAGCAGCATACAGGGTAGGGAAGCTTTCTTT. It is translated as CASSIQGREAFF.

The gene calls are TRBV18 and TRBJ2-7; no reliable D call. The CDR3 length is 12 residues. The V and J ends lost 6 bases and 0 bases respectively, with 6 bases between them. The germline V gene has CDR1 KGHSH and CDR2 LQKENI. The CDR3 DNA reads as TGTGCCAGCTCGGGCAACTCCTACGAGCAGTACTTC. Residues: CASSGNSYEQYF.

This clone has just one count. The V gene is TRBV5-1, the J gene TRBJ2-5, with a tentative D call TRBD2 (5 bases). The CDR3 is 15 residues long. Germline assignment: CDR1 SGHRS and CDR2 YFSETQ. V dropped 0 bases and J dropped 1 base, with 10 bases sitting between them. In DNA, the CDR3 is TGCGCCAGCAGCTTGGGGGGTCTAGCCCAAGAGACCCAGTACTTC. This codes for CASSLGGLAQETQYF.

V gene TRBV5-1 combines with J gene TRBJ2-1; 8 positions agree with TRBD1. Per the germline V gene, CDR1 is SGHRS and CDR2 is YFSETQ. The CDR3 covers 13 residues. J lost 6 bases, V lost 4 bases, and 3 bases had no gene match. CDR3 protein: CASSPDRANEQFF. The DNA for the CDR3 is TGCGCCAGCAGCCCGGACAGGGCCAATGAGCAGTTCTTC.

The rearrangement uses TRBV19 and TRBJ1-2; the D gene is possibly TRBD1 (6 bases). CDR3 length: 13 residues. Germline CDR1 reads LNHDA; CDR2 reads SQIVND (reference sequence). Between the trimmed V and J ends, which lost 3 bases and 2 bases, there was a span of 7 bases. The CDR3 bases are TGTGCCAGTAGTATTACAGGGAACTATGGCTACACCTTC. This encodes CASSITGNYGYTF.

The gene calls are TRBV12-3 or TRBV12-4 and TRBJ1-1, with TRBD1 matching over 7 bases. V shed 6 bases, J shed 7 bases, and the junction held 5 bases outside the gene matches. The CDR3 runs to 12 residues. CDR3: CASSRGDSEAFF. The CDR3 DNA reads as TGTGCCAGCAGCCGCGGGGACAGTGAAGCTTTCTTT.

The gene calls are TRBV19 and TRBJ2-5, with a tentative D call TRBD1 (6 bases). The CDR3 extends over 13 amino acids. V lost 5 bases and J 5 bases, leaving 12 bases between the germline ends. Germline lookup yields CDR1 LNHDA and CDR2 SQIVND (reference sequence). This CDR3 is CASSWTARETQYF. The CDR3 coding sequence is TGTGCCAGTAGTTGGACAGCCAGGGAGACCCAGTACTTC.

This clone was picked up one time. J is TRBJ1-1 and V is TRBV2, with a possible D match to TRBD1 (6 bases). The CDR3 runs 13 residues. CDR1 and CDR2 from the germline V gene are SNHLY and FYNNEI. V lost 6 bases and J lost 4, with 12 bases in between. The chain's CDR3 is CASRLGHGTEAFF. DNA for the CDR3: TGTGCCAGCAGGCTGGGACACGGCACTGAAGCTTTCTTT.

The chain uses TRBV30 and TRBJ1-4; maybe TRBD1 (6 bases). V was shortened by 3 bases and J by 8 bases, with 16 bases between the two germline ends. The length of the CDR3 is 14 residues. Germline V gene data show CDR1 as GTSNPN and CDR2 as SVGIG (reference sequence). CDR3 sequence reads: CAWSAQGTREKLFF. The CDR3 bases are TGTGCCTGGAGCGCACAGGGAACCAGGGAAAAACTGTTTTTT.

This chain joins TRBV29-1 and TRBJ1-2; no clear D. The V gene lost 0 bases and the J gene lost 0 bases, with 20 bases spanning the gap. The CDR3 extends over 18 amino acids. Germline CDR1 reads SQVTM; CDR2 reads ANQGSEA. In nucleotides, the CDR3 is TGCAGCGTTGAAGATTCCCAGGCCCTAAAACCCACTAACTATGGCTACACCTTC. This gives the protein CSVEDSQALKPTNYGYTF. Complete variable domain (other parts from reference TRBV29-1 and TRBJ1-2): SAVISQKPSRDICQRGTSLTIQCQVDSQVTMMFWYRQQPGQSLTLIATANQGSEATYESGFVIDKFPISRPNLTFSTLTVSNMSPEDSSIYLCSVEDSQALKPTNYGYTFGSGTRLTVV.

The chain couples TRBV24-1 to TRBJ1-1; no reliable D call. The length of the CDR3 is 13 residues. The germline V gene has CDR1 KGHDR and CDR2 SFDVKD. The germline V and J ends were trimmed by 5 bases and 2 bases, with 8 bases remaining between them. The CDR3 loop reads CATSGAINTEAFF. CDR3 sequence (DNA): TGTGCCACCAGTGGCGCGATAAACACTGAAGCTTTCTTT.

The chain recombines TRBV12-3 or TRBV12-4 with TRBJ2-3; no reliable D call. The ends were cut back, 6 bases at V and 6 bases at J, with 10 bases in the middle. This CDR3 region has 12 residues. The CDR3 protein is CASSLSADTQYF. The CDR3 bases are TGTGCCAGCAGCCTGAGTGCGGATACGCAGTATTTT.